Listed here are 8 T cell receptor beta chains from one sample, sequenced in a study of technical replicates of blood from a few donors. Sequencing was performed with immunoSEQ multiplex PCR; in TCRdb, only in-frame clones are kept and a portion is missing. This sample carries tens of thousands of clones, around 86% of them seen once, and the ten largest clones take under 6.5%. Sequences were obtained from PBMCs. Every receptor here comes from a human donor in good health. Some clones in this sample may be carry-over from other donors' samples.

The V call is TRBV30, the J call TRBJ1-2; 8 bases map to TRBD1. The CDR3 sequence is 12 residues long. V was pared by 5 bases and J by 6 bases, with 5 bases of the junction left unmatched. The V gene's germline CDR1 is GTSNPN and CDR2 SVGIG (reference sequence). CDR3 in DNA: TGTGCCTGGGCCCGGGGACAGGATGGCTACACCTTC. This codes for CAWARGQDGYTF.

The V call is TRBV7-9, the J call TRBJ2-7, with 7 bases identical to TRBD2. Trimming took 5 bases from V and 1 from J; bases not matched to a gene: 14. Germline V gene data show CDR1 as SEHNR and CDR2 as FQNEAQ (reference sequence). CDR3 length: 17 residues. In nucleotides, the CDR3 is TGTGCCAGCAGCAGATATCAGTCCGGGAGGTCGTCCTACGAGCAGTACTTC. Translating gives CASSRYQSGRSSYEQYF.

The rearrangement links TRBV7-3 to TRBJ2-1; 7 nucleotides align to TRBD2. Germline CDR1 reads SGHTA; CDR2 reads FQGTGA. The J segment lost 0 bases and the V segment lost 5 bases, leaving 4 bases of the junction unmatched. CDR3 size: 15 residues. CDR3 loop: CASSLAASSYNEQFF. The CDR3 DNA is TGTGCCAGCAGCCTAGCGGCCAGCTCCTACAATGAGCAGTTCTTC.

V usage is TRBV5-1 and J usage is TRBJ2-7, with TRBD2 matching 8 bases. Germline assignment: CDR1 SGHRS and CDR2 YFSETQ. The CDR3 is made up of 14 amino acids. The J segment lost 3 bases and the V segment lost 3 bases, leaving 5 bases of the junction unmatched. The CDR3 loop reads CASSSLAENYEQYF. The CDR3 nucleotides read TGCGCCAGCAGCTCACTAGCGGAGAACTACGAGCAGTACTTC.

This rearrangement joins TRBV6-1 to TRBJ1-5; no reliable D call. V was clipped by 6 bases and J by 0 bases, with 12 bases between them. Germline loops: CDR1 MNHNS, CDR2 SASEGT. The CDR3 sequence is 15 residues long. CDR3 amino acids: CASRPGADSNQPQHF. In nucleotides, the CDR3 is TGTGCCAGCAGGCCGGGAGCGGATAGCAATCAGCCCCAGCATTTT.

The genes are TRBV6-5 and TRBJ1-1; possible D gene TRBD1, 5 bases. Deletions cut 7 bases from V and 1 base from J, with 13 bases between. Germline lookup yields CDR1 MNHEY and CDR2 SVGAGI. There are 14 residues in the CDR3. The CDR3 sequence: CASTEEGRNTEAFF. Here the CDR3 DNA reads TGTGCCAGCACTGAGGAGGGGCGGAACACTGAAGCTTTCTTT.

The CDR3 nucleotides read TGTGCCAGCAGTTTAGACGGGAGGGCCGTAGATACGCAGTATTTT. Its protein product is CASSLDGRAVDTQYF. This chain uses TRBV27 with TRBJ2-3; 8 bases align to TRBD2. Per germline, CDR1 MNHEY and CDR2 SMNVEV (reference sequence). The CDR3 is 15 amino acids. The V segment lost 2 bases and the J segment 5 bases; nucleotides outside the gene matches: 6.

The table lists this clone with a count of one. V and J are TRBV5-1 and TRBJ2-6, with D perhaps matching TRBD1 (5 bases). Trimming took 4 bases from V and 1 from J, leaving 9 bases between them. Germline V gene lookup returns CDR1 SGHRS and CDR2 YFSETQ. This CDR3 is 15 amino acids long. The CDR3 protein is CASSTDRSGANVLTF. The CDR3, as DNA: TGCGCCAGCAGCACCGACAGATCTGGGGCCAACGTCCTGACTTTC.